This paragraph covers one T cell receptor (beta chain) sequence. This clone showed up just once. Which antigen it targets is not known. Base qualities are not provided; no much larger clone lies one nucleotide away. TCRbeta CDR3 regions were profiled by bias-controlled multiplex PCR amplification of genomic DNA with the immunoSEQ Assay. The original pipeline was this. To quantify the absolute abundance of each unique TCRbeta CDR3 region, the sequences were collapsed and filtered. Differential abundance was tested with a binomial (Fisher-equivalent) model and with a beta-binomial model adding time-dependent variance fitted from healthy donors. Any clone with fewer than 5 combined templates was excluded, and a clone was called differentially abundant if its Benjamini-Hochberg FDR was below 0.01. The form v = (b*log(k)+a)^2 was used to model beta-binomial variance as a function of total template count across the two samples. Sourced from immuneACCESS, this table was stored by TCRdb with only in-frame sequences that have V and J called. A share of the clones is absent; for the studies checked, an unresolved V gene accounts for under half, and the remainder has no known explanation. Clone size and V and J calls were adopted from that table, with D and trimming inferred from the DNA. Within this sample are about 91,000 clones, with approximately 88% of them counted one time only. The top ten constitute 4% of the sample.

During the collection period, no immune events, such as infections, were documented for the healthy donors. To calibrate time-dependent variance in a beta-binomial model of T-cell clone differential abundance, blood repertoires from healthy donors were used as a training cohort. The training cohort was composed of roughly ten healthy donors, 3 female and 7 male. The donors were between roughly 25 and 70 years old, with an average age of about 40 years. Whole blood was collected from each healthy donor at three time points spaced around 2 weeks apart and obtained from a commercial supplier. For immunosequencing, genomic DNA was extracted from unsorted whole blood. This sample is drawn from a study of identifying expanded T cells in peripheral blood (dated by TCRdb to the late 2010s). Concerning the study at large: Separate aliquots of the same genomic DNA pool were sequenced to produce technical replicates, and four replicates were compared in pairs. Results the study describes overall, beyond this receptor: The authors expected biological variance in healthy repertoires might increase further over much longer intervals such as months to years. The beta-binomial model significantly reduced the number of clones called differentially abundant and the false-positive rate across all healthy-donor time intervals. The binomial model flagged 0.9 to 1.5 differentially abundant clones between technical replicates, compared with about 16.4 over about 2 weeks and 18 to 20 over around four weeks. Variance in clone template counts between approximately 2-week samples significantly increased with total template count across all healthy donors.

Reading the germline V gene gives CDR1 MNHEY and CDR2 SVGAGI. The germline V and J ends show losses of 7 bases and 3 bases respectively, and no gene match explains 12 bases of the junction. The CDR3 holds 15 amino acids from the cysteine to the phenylalanine. CDR3 DNA only is kept here, 45 bases in frame from base 1. This TCR derives from a person aged 18-69 years in good health. The sample consisted of blood. The chain is encoded by TRBV6-5 joined to TRBJ2-7; 7 middle bases align to TRBD1. The CDR3 region has the sequence CASKEGTELYYEQYF. The nucleotide sequence is TGTGCCAGCAAAGAGGGGACAGAACTATACTACGAGCAGTACTTC.